These T cell receptor beta chains were read from a single sample in a study of vaccination and CD4 T cells after COVID-19. The antigens of these receptors remain unknown. TCRdb analysed the PCR reads with MiXCR anew, one entry per CDR3 protein. The data hold around 19,000 distinct CDR3 sequences, with approximately 50% observed a single time. Sequences were obtained from CD4+ T cells from blood, cultured in vitro. These receptors were collected from a human donor who had recovered from COVID-19. Both conserved end residues are part of each CDR3.

J | length | V | CDR3
TRBJ2-3 | 14 | TRBV18 | CASSPIGGTDTQYF
TRBJ1-6 | 16 | TRBV15 | CATSRLTGARNSPLHF
TRBJ2-7 | 17 | TRBV20-1 | CSARKRGAGALRYEQYF
TRBJ1-1 | 14 | TRBV6-2/TRBV6-3 | CASSTPQGNTEAFF
TRBJ1-1 | 10 | TRBV6-1 | CASSEGEAFF
TRBJ2-2 | 16 | TRBV20-1 | CSAYLLSGGATGELFF
TRBJ1-1 | 14 | TRBV5-1 | CASSWGVADTEAFF
TRBJ2-3 | 15 | TRBV6-1 | CASSRGTVATDTQYF
TRBJ1-2 | 16 | TRBV19 | CASSPNPTGVDYGYTF
TRBJ2-2 | 16 | TRBV27 | CASSLGHYSNTGELFF
TRBJ2-7 | 15 | TRBV28 | CASSPPPMGRLEQYF
TRBJ1-2 | 15 | TRBV7-8 | CASSLTSPGTDGYTF
TRBJ1-2 | 19 | TRBV20-1 | CSARVRSPGTGAREHGYTF
TRBJ1-2 | 15 | TRBV6-2/TRBV6-3 | CASSHGIQGPVSYTF
TRBJ2-1 | 16 | TRBV9 | CASSVDGSGRAGEQFF
TRBJ1-5 | 13 | TRBV24-1 | CATSRGRNQPQHF